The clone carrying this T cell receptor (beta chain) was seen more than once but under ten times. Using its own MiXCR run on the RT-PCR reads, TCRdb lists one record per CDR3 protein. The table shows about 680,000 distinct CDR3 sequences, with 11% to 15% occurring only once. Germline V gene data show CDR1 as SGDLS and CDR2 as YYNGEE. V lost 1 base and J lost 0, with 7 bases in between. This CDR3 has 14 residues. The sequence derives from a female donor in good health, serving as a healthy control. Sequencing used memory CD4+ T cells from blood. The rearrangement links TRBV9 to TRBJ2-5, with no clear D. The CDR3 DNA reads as TGTGCCAGCAGCGTATGGGCACACCAAGAGACCCAGTACTTC. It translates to CASSVWAHQETQYF.